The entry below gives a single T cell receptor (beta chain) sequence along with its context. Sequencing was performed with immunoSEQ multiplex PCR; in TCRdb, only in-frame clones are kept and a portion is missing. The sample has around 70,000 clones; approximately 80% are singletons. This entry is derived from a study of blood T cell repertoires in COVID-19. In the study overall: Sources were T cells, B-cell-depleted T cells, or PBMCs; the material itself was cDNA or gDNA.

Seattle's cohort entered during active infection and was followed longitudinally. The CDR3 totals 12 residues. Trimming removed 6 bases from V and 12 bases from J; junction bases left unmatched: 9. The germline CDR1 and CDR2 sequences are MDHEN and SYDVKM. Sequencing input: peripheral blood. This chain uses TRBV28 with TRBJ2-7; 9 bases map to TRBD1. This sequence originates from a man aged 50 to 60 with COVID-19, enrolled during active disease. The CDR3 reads CASSLGQGSGYF. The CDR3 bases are TGTGCCAGCAGCCTTGGACAGGGGAGTGGGTACTTC. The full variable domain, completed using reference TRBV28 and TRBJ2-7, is DVKVTQSSRYLVKRTGEKVFLECVQDMDHENMFWYRQDPGLGLRLIYFSYDVKMKEKGDIPEGYSVSREKKERFSLILESASTNQTSMYLCASSLGQGSGYFGPGTRLTVT.